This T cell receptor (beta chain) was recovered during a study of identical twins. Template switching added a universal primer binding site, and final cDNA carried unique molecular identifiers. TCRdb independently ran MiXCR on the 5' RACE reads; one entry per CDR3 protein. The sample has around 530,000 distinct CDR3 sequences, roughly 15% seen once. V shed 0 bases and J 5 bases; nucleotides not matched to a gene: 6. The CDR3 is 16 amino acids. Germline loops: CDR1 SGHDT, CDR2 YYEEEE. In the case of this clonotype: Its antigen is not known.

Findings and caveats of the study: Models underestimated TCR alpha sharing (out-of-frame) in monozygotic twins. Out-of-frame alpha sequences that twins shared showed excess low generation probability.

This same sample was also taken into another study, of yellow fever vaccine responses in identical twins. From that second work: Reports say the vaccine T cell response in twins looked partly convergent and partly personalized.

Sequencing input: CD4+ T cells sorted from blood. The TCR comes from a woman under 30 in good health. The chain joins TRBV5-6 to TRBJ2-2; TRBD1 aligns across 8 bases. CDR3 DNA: TGTGCCAGCAGCTTGGTTCAGGGGGCGGCTACCGGGGAGCTGTTTTTT. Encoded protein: CASSLVQGAATGELFF.